A selection of T cell receptor beta chains follows, all from one sample in a study of Graves' ophthalmopathy and Graves' hyperthyroidism. One entry per CDR3 protein, called by TCRdb with MiXCR from the multiplex PCR reads. This table holds hundreds of thousands of distinct CDR3 sequences, roughly 21% found once. Sequenced sample: peripheral blood. The receptors derive from a woman aged 18-29 years with stable Graves' hyperthyroidism. Each CDR3 is given with its conserved first and last residue. D genes are given only for firm matches. A clone size is listed for some rows: how often the clone was seen (once, few, many), or a class if it is expanded.

many | TRBJ2-5 | TRBV6-5 | . | 13 | TGTGCCAGCAGTTACGGAGTTGGGGAGACCCAGTACTTC | CASSYGVGETQYF
many | TRBJ2-5 | TRBV11-2 | . | 15 | TGTGCCAGCAGCCCCCACAGGGCTCTCGGAGAGACCCAGTACTTC | CASSPHRALGETQYF
many | TRBJ1-3 | TRBV3-1 | TRBD1 | 19 | TGTGCCAGCAGCCAACCCCGCGGGAGGGACAGGCACTCTGGAAACACCATATATTTT | CASSQPRGRDRHSGNTIYF
many | TRBJ1-2 | TRBV4-2 | . | 15 | TGTGCCAGCAGCCACAGCCCACAGGAAGCAGATGGCTACACCTTC | CASSHSPQEADGYTF
many | TRBJ1-2 | TRBV11-2 | . | 12 | TGTGCCAGCAGGGGACGACAGTATGGCTACACCTTC | CASRGRQYGYTF
many | TRBJ1-5 | TRBV6-6 | . | 12 | TGTGCCAGCAGTTCAGGTTATCAGCCCCAGCATTTT | CASSSGYQPQHF
many | TRBJ2-7 | TRBV28 | TRBD2 | 15 | TGTGCCAGCAGTTTATACGCAGCGGGACGTCTTACGCCGTACTTC | CASSLYAAGRLTPYF
. | TRBJ1-2 | TRBV5-1 | . | 16 | TGCGCCAGCAGCGGGGGGGTAGAGGACGCTAACTATGGCTACACCTTC | CASSGGVEDANYGYTF
. | TRBJ1-3 | TRBV9 | . | 15 | TGTGCCAGCAGCGTTGACAGCGTCCCTGGAAACACCATATATTTT | CASSVDSVPGNTIYF
many | TRBJ1-2 | TRBV6-1 | . | 16 | TGTGCCAGCAGTCCGCTTGGACAGACTTCTAACTATGGCTACACCTTC | CASSPLGQTSNYGYTF
many | TRBJ2-5 | TRBV2 | . | 16 | TGTGCCAGCAGTGATTTGGACCGACGAACCCAAGAGACCCAGTACTTC | CASSDLDRRTQETQYF
. | TRBJ2-5 | TRBV6-1 | . | 14 | TGTGCCAGCAGTGAGGGCCAGTTAGAAGAGACCCAGTACTTC | CASSEGQLEETQYF
many | TRBJ2-6 | TRBV9 | . | 15 | TGTGCCAGCAGCGTAGTGAAGACTGGGGCCAACGTCCTGACTTTC | CASSVVKTGANVLTF
many | TRBJ1-1 | TRBV7-8 | TRBD1 | 16 | TGTGCCAGCAGCTTAGAACAGGGGGTAATGAACACTGAAGCTTTCTTT | CASSLEQGVMNTEAFF
many | TRBJ1-1 | TRBV5-5 | . | 14 | TGTGCCAGCAGCTGGGGGCCGCGGGACACTGAAGCTTTCTTT | CASSWGPRDTEAFF
. | TRBJ2-7 | TRBV6-5 | . | 17 | TGTGCCAGCAGTTACCCACAGCTAGACAGGAGCTCCTACGAGCAGTACTTC | CASSYPQLDRSSYEQYF
many | TRBJ2-2 | TRBV30 | TRBD1 | 13 | TGTGCCGGAGACGACAGGGGCACCGGGGAGCTGTTTTTT | CAGDDRGTGELFF
many | TRBJ2-7 | TRBV12-3/TRBV12-4 | TRBD1 | 17 | TGTGCCAGCAGTTTGGCACAGACAGGGGGCTTATCCTACGAGCAGTACTTC | CASSLAQTGGLSYEQYF
few | TRBJ2-2 | TRBV12-3/TRBV12-4 | TRBD1 | 14 | TGTGCCAGCAGTCGGGACAGGGAAACCGGGGAGCTGTTTTTT | CASSRDRETGELFF
many | TRBJ2-2 | TRBV11-2 | . | 15 | TGTGCCAGCAGCCTGGGACGGACGAACACCGGGGAGCTGTTTTTT | CASSLGRTNTGELFF
many | TRBJ2-7 | TRBV27 | . | 14 | TGTGCCACCCGACCCGGGGCAGCGAACTACGAGCAGTACTTC | CATRPGAANYEQYF
many | TRBJ2-7 | TRBV4-2 | TRBD2 | 16 | TGTGCCAGCAGCCAAGATAAGGCAGCGGGAGTCCACGAGCAGTACTTC | CASSQDKAAGVHEQYF
many | TRBJ2-2 | TRBV6-2/TRBV6-3 | TRBD2 | 15 | TGTGCCAGCAGAGCCGGGACTACGGAAACCGGGGAGCTGTTTTTT | CASRAGTTETGELFF
few | TRBJ2-7 | TRBV6-2/TRBV6-3 | TRBD2 | 14 | TGTGCCAGCATTTCTAGCGGGAGGTTCCAGGAGCAGTACTTC | CASISSGRFQEQYF
few | TRBJ1-2 | TRBV9 | . | 13 | TGTGCCAGCAGCGGGGGCCAGGGCTGTGGCTACACCTTC | CASSGGQGCGYTF
many | TRBJ2-5 | TRBV2 | TRBD2 | 16 | TGTGCCAGCAGTGAAGCGCGGGGGGGACCTTCCGGGACCCAGTACTTC | CASSEARGGPSGTQYF
once | TRBJ2-7 | TRBV5-6 | TRBD1 | 15 | TGTGCCAGCAGCTCCCGGGACAGGATAATCTACGAGCAGTACTTC | CASSSRDRIIYEQYF
many | TRBJ2-7 | TRBV29-1 | . | 14 | TGCAGCGTTGAAGCCCCCGGACAGAACTACGAGCAGTACTTC | CSVEAPGQNYEQYF
. | TRBJ1-6 | TRBV6-2/TRBV6-3 | . | 13 | TGTGCCAGCACCTCCGCAAGCGGTTCACCCCTCCACTTT | CASTSASGSPLHF
many | TRBJ2-7 | TRBV10-1 | TRBD1 | 13 | TGCGCCAGCAGTGGCGGACAGGGTGTCGAGCAGTACTTC | CASSGGQGVEQYF
. | TRBJ2-5 | TRBV28 | . | 13 | TGTGCCAGCTGGTCTACAGGGAAGCAGACCCAGTACTTC | CASWSTGKQTQYF
many | TRBJ2-2 | TRBV11-2 | . | 13 | TGTGCCAGCACCAACGGGGTTCCCGGGGAGCTGTTTTTT | CASTNGVPGELFF
many | TRBJ1-2 | TRBV2 | . | 12 | TGTGCCAGCAGGCAGGGCTACTATGGCTACACCTTC | CASRQGYYGYTF
many | TRBJ1-2 | TRBV6-5 | . | 15 | TGTGCCAGCAGTATATCCGGAGACAGCCTTTATGGCTACACCTTC | CASSISGDSLYGYTF
. | TRBJ2-7 | TRBV20-1 | TRBD1 | 17 | TGCAGTGCTAGTTCGGGGACAGGACAGGGCGCGTTGTACGAGCAGTACTTC | CSASSGTGQGALYEQYF
many | TRBJ1-1 | TRBV12-3/TRBV12-4 | . | 15 | TGTGCCAGCAGTTTTGGGGGAACCTTTAACACTGAAGCTTTCTTT | CASSFGGTFNTEAFF
many | TRBJ1-2 | TRBV7-9 | . | 16 | TGTGCCAGCAGCTCCCGCCGGGAAGCTGAAATTTATGGCTACACCTTC | CASSSRREAEIYGYTF
many | TRBJ2-7 | TRBV24-1 | . | 15 | TGTGCCACCAGTGAACCGGACACAAACTCCTACGAGCAGTACTTC | CATSEPDTNSYEQYF
many | TRBJ1-2 | TRBV19 | . | 15 | TGTGCCAGTAGTATTAGCTCGGGGGGACTGACTGGCTACACCTTC | CASSISSGGLTGYTF
. | TRBJ2-2 | TRBV6-1 | TRBD1 | 15 | TGTGCCAGCACTAGACAGGGAGATCGAACCGGGGAGCTGTTTTTT | CASTRQGDRTGELFF
many | TRBJ1-1 | TRBV10-3 | TRBD1 | 13 | TGTGCCATCACCGAAAACCGGGACAGTGAAGCTTTCTTT | CAITENRDSEAFF
. | TRBJ1-2 | TRBV15 | . | 15 | TGTGCCACCAGCAGTGCTGGGGCGGAATACTATGGTTACACCTTC | CATSSAGAEYYGYTF
. | TRBJ1-3 | TRBV3-1 | . | 15 | TGTGCCAGCAGCCAAAGGGACGCTTCTGGAAACACCATATATTTT | CASSQRDASGNTIYF
. | TRBJ1-2 | TRBV6-1 | . | 13 | TGTGCCAGCAGGAAGGCCCAAGACTATGGCTACACCTTC | CASRKAQDYGYTF